This TCR beta chain was obtained from a study of shared clonotypes between healthy human individuals. Study conclusions and caveats: It was anticipated that sequencing depth would influence how many clonotypes donors shared.

Comments on this clone: Antigen specificity is unknown.

V shed 9 bases and J shed 3 bases, with 24 bases lying between them. Looked up from germline, CDR1 is MNHEY and CDR2 is SMNVEV (reference sequence). The CDR3 sequence is 16 residues long. Samples underwent the assay at deep level. Data came from immunoSEQ multiplex PCR; TCRdb stores just in-frame clones and leaves some out. The sample holds some 1,400,000 clones, about 96% seen once. Everyone who donated was a Caucasian adult who lived in Nashville, Tennessee. Source material: naive CD4+ T cells sorted from blood. This sample's subset: CD45RA+ positively selected. This receptor was obtained from a man under 40 in good health. This chain links TRBV27 with TRBJ2-7, with D perhaps matching TRBD2 (5 bases). DNA of the CDR3: TGTGCCAGTGCGAACTATGAGTGGTATGGGAGCTACGAGCAGTACTTC. Residues: CASANYEWYGSYEQYF.